This T cell receptor beta chain emerged from a study of PD-L1 blockade in urothelial cancer. The sample holds one count of this clone. Its antigen is currently unknown. The study's findings and limits: Pretreatment peripheral blood TCR clonality that fell below the median predicted better survival among the patients studied.

TCRdb keeps only in-frame clones here, not all; method: immunoSEQ multiplex PCR. The data hold about 120,000 clones, with more than 75% observed a single time. Time point meaning: peripheral blood 6 weeks after treatment start. Pretreatment sampling and on-treatment sampling together yielded between 1 and 8 samples for each patient. The CDR3 is 14 residues long. The V gene's germline CDR1 is MDHEN and CDR2 SYDVKM. Trimming at V came to 3 bases and at J to 6 bases, leaving 5 bases not matched to a gene. Sequences were derived from PBMCs, sampled around atezolizumab (anti-PD-L1) treatment. This chain joins TRBV28 and TRBJ2-3; 8 nucleotides match TRBD1. This receptor was identified in a man aged 45-65 years with urothelial cancer. CDR3 residues: CASSFSGGGDTQYF. In DNA form, the CDR3 reads TGTGCCAGCAGTTTTTCAGGGGGCGGGGATACGCAGTATTTT.